This TCR beta chain was documented in a study of T cells in Graves' hyperthyroidism and ophthalmopathy. RNA transcripts served as the template for amplifying TCR beta CDR3 regions. With the HTBI primer set, the TCR CDR3 went through a first round of RT-PCR. From the multiplex PCR reads, TCRdb called clonotypes with MiXCR, one entry per CDR3 protein. The repertoire holds a few hundred thousand distinct CDR3 sequences, less than 20% seen once, with around 6.6% in the top ten. This clonotype was seen at least ten times. V was trimmed by 5 bases and J by 5 bases, leaving 16 bases between them. This CDR3 has 14 residues. Germline loops: CDR1 MNHNS, CDR2 SASEGT.

The sequence came from a woman in her 30s with Graves' hyperthyroidism. The chain has TRBV6-1 and TRBJ2-7, with D perhaps matching TRBD1 (6 bases). The sequencing input was blood. CDR3 residues: CASSYFRGSHEQYF. CDR3 nucleotides: TGTGCCAGCAGTTACTTCAGGGGATCCCACGAGCAGTACTTC.